The present T cell receptor beta chain was sequenced within a study of T cell changes during pregnancy in multiple sclerosis (dated by TCRdb to about 2019). In terms of the full investigation: In women with multiple sclerosis, the researchers looked at how the T cell repertoire shifted as pregnancy progressed.

The CDR3 runs 15 residues from the cysteine to the phenylalanine. Only the CDR3 DNA stays, 45 bases, in frame from base 1. CDR1 SNHLY and CDR2 FYNNEI are derived from the germline V gene. V is reduced by 4 bases and J by 5 bases, leaving a spacing of 17 bases between them. To prepare the library, the immunoSEQ multiplex PCR assay was applied. TCRdb stores this immuneACCESS table with in-frame sequences only. Part of the clones is absent; in the studies checked, under half of the shortfall reflects unresolved V genes, and no reason is known for the rest. Present in this sample are over 50,000 clones, roughly 93% of which were seen just once. Of the sample, 1.5% to 2% falls within the top ten clones. Details on this clone: There is no known antigen for this receptor. No base quality values were provided; no much bigger clone lies one nucleotide off.

Rearrangement joined TRBV2 to TRBJ1-1; the D gene identity is not certain. Sequences were derived from peripheral blood, sampled in the second trimester of pregnancy. This TCR was sampled from a female donor with multiple sclerosis, enrolled in a pregnancy study. The encoded CDR3 is CASSASAGRLTEAFF. The nucleotide sequence is given as TGTGCCAGCAGTGCTTCCGCAGGTCGGCTAACTGAAGCTTTCTTT.